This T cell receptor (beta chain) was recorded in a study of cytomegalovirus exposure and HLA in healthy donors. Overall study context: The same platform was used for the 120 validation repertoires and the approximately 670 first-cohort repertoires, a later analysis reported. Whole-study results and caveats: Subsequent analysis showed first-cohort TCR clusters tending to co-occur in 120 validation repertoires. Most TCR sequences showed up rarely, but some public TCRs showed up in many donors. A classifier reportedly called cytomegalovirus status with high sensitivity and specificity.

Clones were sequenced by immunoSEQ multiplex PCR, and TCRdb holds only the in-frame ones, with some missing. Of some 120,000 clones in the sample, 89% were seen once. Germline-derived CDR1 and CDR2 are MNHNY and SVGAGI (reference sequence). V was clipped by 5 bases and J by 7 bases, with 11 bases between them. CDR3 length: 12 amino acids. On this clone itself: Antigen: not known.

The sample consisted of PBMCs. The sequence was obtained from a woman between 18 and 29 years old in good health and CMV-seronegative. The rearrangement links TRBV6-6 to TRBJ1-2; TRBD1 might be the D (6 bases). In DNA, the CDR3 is TGTGCCAGCAGTCGGACAGAGAGTGGCTACACCTTC. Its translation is CASSRTESGYTF.